This T cell receptor (beta chain) is from a study of cytomegalovirus exposure and HLA in healthy donors. Some clones are missing from TCRdb's copy, which holds only in-frame ones; the method was immunoSEQ multiplex PCR. The top ten hold approximately 3% of the sample, which has around 250,000 clones, 90% seen once. This CDR3 has 15 amino acids. CDR1 is SGHNT, CDR2 YENEEA, per germline. V lost 1 base, J lost 0 bases, and 9 bases lay in between. This rearrangement joins TRBV11-3 to TRBJ1-2; no clear D. The TCR sequence derives from a woman in her 30s in good health and CMV-seronegative. Material: PBMCs. The CDR3 coding sequence is TGTGCCAGCAGCTTAGTGCCAGGAGCTAACTATGGCTACACCTTC. Translation gives CASSLVPGANYGYTF.